This TCR beta chain is drawn from a study of blood T cell repertoires in COVID-19 (dated by TCRdb to about 2020). About the investigation overall: Collaborator samples came from the United States, Italy and Spain and covered acute and convalescent phases of COVID-19. The prospective study material was composed of cDNA or gDNA derived from T cells, B-cell-depleted T cells, or PBMCs. Deeply sampled blood TCRbeta repertoires from subjects exposed to, actively infected with, or recovered from COVID-19 were included in the dataset. The repertoires were released in a freely available public database meant as a resource for research on the immune response to SARS-CoV-2. Samples were obtained from the ongoing ImmuneRACE study (first 160 participants) and from 1,254 subjects provided by 6 global collaborators. The sample metadata nearly always contained a de-identified subject ID, COVID-19 status, age in years and sex. Where available, HLA class I and class II types were obtained from metadata supplied by the sample provider rather than from assay-based typing.

General findings and caveats noted by the study authors: The quantity of clinical and demographic metadata differed by source and by participant and was supplied without curation.

The immunoSEQ Assay, a bias-controlled multiplex PCR, was used to amplify TCRbeta CDR3 regions from genomic DNA. The published analysis was carried out like this. The number of nucleated cells in each sample was estimated by amplification of reference gene primers within the assay. Sequence reads were collapsed and filtered to measure the absolute abundance of every unique TCRbeta CDR3 rearrangement. Productive Simpson clonality was computed per sample as the square root of Simpson's diversity index over productive rearrangements. The clones in this table, taken by TCRdb from immuneACCESS, are in-frame only. Not every clone is retained; where verified, under half of the shortfall comes from an unresolved V gene, and the cause of the rest is unknown. The DNA gave D and trimming, while V, J and clone size come from that table. The sample table lists approximately 200,000 clones, roughly 80% of them with a count of one. 8.5% to 12% of the sample rests with the top ten.

Points on this clone: No cognate antigen has been identified for it. Base qualities are not recorded, but no much larger clone differs from it by a single base.

Each collaborating institution followed its own protocols to collect whole blood in K2EDTA tubes. For TCRbeta analysis, collaborators shipped samples in one of three forms: frozen whole blood, isolated PBMCs, or DNA extracted from either of those sample types. Sequences were obtained from peripheral blood. This clonotype was obtained from a woman older than 75 with acute or convalescent COVID-19.

The nucleotide sequence is TGTGCCAGCAGTTACACCAGGGGGGACGGTGAAGCTTTCTTT. Its protein product is CASSYTRGDGEAFF. The rearranged segments are TRBV6-5 and TRBJ1-1; 7 middle bases align to TRBD1. CDR1 MNHEY and CDR2 SVGAGI were looked up in the germline V gene. After removal of 2 bases from V and 7 bases from J, the junction retains 7 bases not matched to a gene. Reading from cysteine to phenylalanine, the CDR3 counts 14 amino acids. The CDR3 DNA has 42 bases and is translated from base 1.